Shown below are 32 T cell receptor beta chains from a single sample sequenced in a study of CD8 T cells in ankylosing spondylitis. TCRdb passed the 5' RACE reads through MiXCR, listing each CDR3 protein once. The table records approximately 250,000 distinct CDR3 sequences, roughly a third of them present only once. Sequenced input: blood, either unsorted or a sorted T cell fraction (not recorded which). The receptors derive from a male donor with ankylosing spondylitis or in good health (not recorded which).

This clonotype was detected only a few times. The genes are TRBV30 and TRBJ2-1, with 12 bases fitting TRBD2. The CDR3 is made up of 15 amino acids. The germline V gene has CDR1 GTSNPN and CDR2 SVGIG (reference sequence). V lost 0 bases to trimming and J lost 10 bases; unmatched junction nucleotides: 7. The CDR3 region has the DNA TGTGCCTGGAGTGTATTATTCGGGACTAGCGGGGAGCAGTTCTTC. This codes for CAWSVLFGTSGEQFF.

The gene calls are TRBV7-9 and TRBJ2-2; D possibly corresponds to TRBD2 (6 bases). The V and J ends lost 4 bases and 3 bases respectively, with 12 bases between them. Germline V gene sequence: CDR1 SEHNR, CDR2 FQNEAQ (reference sequence). The CDR3 is 15 amino acids. CDR3 in amino acids: CASSSPTGDTGELFF. CDR3 coding DNA: TGTGCCAGCAGCTCCCCGACGGGAGACACCGGGGAGCTGTTTTTT. Full variable domain (outside the CDR3, taken from reference TRBV7-9 and TRBJ2-2): DTGVSQNPRHKITKRGQNVTFRCDPISEHNRLYWYRQTLGQGPEFLTYFQNEAQLEKSRLLSDRFSAERPKGSFSTLEIQRTEQGDSAMYLCASSSPTGDTGELFFGEGSRLTVL.

This clonotype was counted a few times. V usage is TRBV20-1 and J usage is TRBJ2-3, with D perhaps TRBD1 (6 bases). The CDR3 is 15 amino acids. V was clipped by 0 bases and J by 3 bases, with 13 bases between them. Germline lookup yields CDR1 DFQATT and CDR2 SNEGSKA (reference sequence). For the CDR3, the DNA is TGCAGTGCTAGAGATACAGGGACGATAACAGATACGCAGTATTTT. This gives the protein CSARDTGTITDTQYF.

This clonotype was counted a few times. This rearrangement joins TRBV12-3 or TRBV12-4 to TRBJ2-1; D ambiguous. The CDR3 has 12 amino acids. V was shortened by 5 bases and J by 9 bases, with 11 bases between the two germline ends. CDR3 sequence: CASSPQFGEQFF. In DNA form, the CDR3 reads TGTGCCAGCAGTCCACAATTTGGTGAGCAGTTCTTC.

The chain recombines TRBV27 with TRBJ2-1; either TRBD1 or TRBD2 may supply D (5 bases each). This CDR3 spans 17 amino acids. CDR1 is MNHEY and CDR2 is SMNVEV in the germline V gene (reference sequence). V lost 2 bases, J lost 5 bases, and 19 bases lay in between. Written as DNA, the CDR3 is TGTGCCAGCAGTTTACGGGACGTCCTCCTAGGAGACAATGAGCAGTTCTTC. The encoded protein is CASSLRDVLLGDNEQFF.

The rearrangement uses TRBV12-3 or TRBV12-4 and TRBJ2-2; 10 nucleotides agree with TRBD1. The CDR3 consists of 24 residues. With 3 bases clipped from V and 0 bases from J, the junction kept 25 bases outside the gene matches. The CDR3 protein is CASSLDSYVGTGATLAPNTGELFF. The CDR3 coding sequence is TGTGCCAGCAGTTTGGACTCTTACGTAGGGACAGGGGCCACCCTGGCACCGAACACCGGGGAGCTGTTTTTT.

This chain joins TRBV25-1 and TRBJ1-1; D remains ambiguous. CDR1 is MGHDK and CDR2 is SYGVNS in the germline V gene. This CDR3 comprises 14 residues. The V gene lost 3 bases and the J gene lost 5 bases, with 13 bases spanning the gap. CDR3 DNA sequence: TGTGCCAGCAGTGATAATGAGGGCGGTACTGAAGCTTTCTTT. It encodes CASSDNEGGTEAFF.

This CDR3 is CASRWGLGQETQYF. The CDR3, as DNA: TGTGCCAGCAGGTGGGGGCTGGGACAAGAGACCCAGTACTTC. The chain couples TRBV6-1 to TRBJ2-5; tentatively, D is TRBD1 (6 bases). CDR3 length: 14 amino acids. V gave up 6 bases and J gave up 2 bases, with 13 bases separating them. Germline V gene data show CDR1 as MNHNS and CDR2 as SASEGT.

The chain is built from TRBV4-2 and TRBJ1-3; D is ambiguous. The germline V gene has CDR1 LGHNA and CDR2 YNFKEQ. Trimming took 5 bases from V and 0 from J, leaving 14 bases between them. This CDR3 contains 16 residues. CDR3 in amino acids: CASSSRGEDSGNTIYF. As DNA, the CDR3 is TGTGCCAGCAGCTCCCGCGGAGAAGACTCTGGAAACACCATATATTTT.

As DNA, the CDR3 is TGCAGTGCCGCACGGACAGGGGGCACAGATACGCAGTATTTT. Encoded protein: CSAARTGGTDTQYF. J is TRBJ2-3 and V is TRBV20-1; 9 bases agree with TRBD1. The ends lost 6 bases at V and 1 base at J; junction bases unmatched: 5. This CDR3 contains 14 residues. The germline V gene encodes CDR1 DFQATT and CDR2 SNEGSKA (reference sequence).

The V gene is TRBV7-6, the J gene TRBJ2-1; D gene uncertain. The CDR3 covers 13 residues. The V end was cut by 0 bases, the J end by 6 bases, with 6 bases between. The germline V gene has CDR1 SGHVS and CDR2 FNYEAQ. CDR3 protein: CASSLAPLNEQFF. CDR3 in DNA: TGTGCCAGCAGCTTAGCCCCGCTCAATGAGCAGTTCTTC.

This clonotype was counted only a few times. The rearrangement uses TRBV20-1 and TRBJ2-1, with 8 bases lining up with TRBD1. The germline V gene encodes CDR1 DFQATT and CDR2 SNEGSKA (reference sequence). This CDR3 comprises 15 residues. V shed 0 bases, J shed 5 bases, and the junction held 6 bases outside the gene matches. The CDR3 protein is CSAREFGQGNNEQFF. Written as DNA, the CDR3 is TGCAGTGCTAGAGAGTTCGGACAGGGTAACAATGAGCAGTTCTTC.

The chain carries TRBV7-9 and TRBJ1-3; 10 bases agree with TRBD1. The CDR3 is made up of 15 amino acids. Germline assignment: CDR1 SEHNR and CDR2 FQNEAQ (reference sequence). With V trimmed by 0 bases and J by 9 bases, 5 bases remained unmatched. The DNA for the CDR3 is TGTGCCAGCAGCTTAGCGTGGGACAGGGGAGTCACCATATATTTT. Protein sequence: CASSLAWDRGVTIYF.

The genes are TRBV10-3 and TRBJ2-5, with D hard to call. Trimming cost V 0 bases and J 0 bases, with 5 bases left between them. The CDR3 is 14 residues long. CDR1 and CDR2 from the germline V gene are ENHRY and SYGVKD. The CDR3 reads CAISESRNQETQYF. The CDR3, as DNA: TGTGCCATCAGTGAGTCACGGAACCAAGAGACCCAGTACTTC.

The gene calls are TRBV29-1 and TRBJ2-5; D is tentatively TRBD1 or TRBD2 (5 bases each). Germline CDR1 is SQVTM and CDR2 is ANQGSEA. V was pared by 6 bases and J by 9 bases, with 20 bases between. This CDR3 is 13 amino acids long. In DNA form, the CDR3 reads TGCAGCGTCGGGGACGGGGCCCGGGGCGCCCAGTACTTC. Its translation: CSVGDGARGAQYF.

The chain recombines TRBV5-1 with TRBJ2-7, with D tentatively TRBD1 or TRBD2 (5 bases each). Trimming stripped 2 bases from V and 4 bases from J, with 13 bases between. In germline, CDR1 is SGHRS, CDR2 YFSETQ. The length of the CDR3 is 14 residues. The CDR3 sequence: CASSFGLGAYEQYF. Here the CDR3 DNA reads TGCGCCAGCAGCTTTGGACTCGGGGCATACGAGCAGTACTTC.

Only a few counts were recorded for this clonotype. The V call is TRBV15, the J call TRBJ1-4; TRBD1 agrees at 7 bases. Trimming removed 1 base from V and 9 bases from J; junction bases left unmatched: 8. The CDR3 spans 15 residues. Looked up from germline, CDR1 is LNHNV and CDR2 is YYDKDF (reference sequence). The CDR3 loop reads CATSRGTGELQKLFF. The CDR3 DNA is TGTGCCACCAGCAGAGGAACAGGGGAGTTGCAAAAACTGTTTTTT.

The CDR3 DNA follows: TGTGCCAGCAGCCATAACAGGGATTACTATGAAAAACTGTTTTTT. Translation: CASSHNRDYYEKLFF. The chain employs TRBV5-5 and TRBJ1-4; a possible D gene is TRBD1 (6 bases). CDR1 is SGHKS, CDR2 YYEKEE, per germline (reference sequence). With 4 bases removed from V and 6 bases from J, the gap between germline ends came to 16 bases. There are 15 residues in the CDR3.

The V and J genes are TRBV24-1 and TRBJ2-2, with TRBD1 matching over 9 bases. Trimming took 5 bases from V and 4 from J; bases not matched to a gene: 4. Germline CDR1 and CDR2: KGHDR and SFDVKD. CDR3 length: 15 amino acids. The CDR3, as DNA: TGTGCCACCAGTGGGACAGGGGCCATCACCGGGGAGCTGTTTTTT. Translating it yields CATSGTGAITGELFF.

The chain recombines TRBV20-1 with TRBJ2-7; D is possibly TRBD1 (5 bases). Trimming removed 0 bases from V and 2 bases from J, with 11 bases in between. Germline V CDR1 and CDR2: DFQATT, SNEGSKA (reference sequence). The CDR3 consists of 14 residues. For the CDR3, the DNA is TGCAGTGCTAGAGATCGGCCAGGGCCCTACGAGCAGTACTTC. Translated: CSARDRPGPYEQYF.

The rearrangement joins TRBV27 to TRBJ2-3; D remains ambiguous. V lost 6 bases to trimming and J lost 6 bases, with 13 bases between them. CDR1 and CDR2 (germline): MNHEY, SMNVEV (reference sequence). This CDR3 region has 13 residues. Here the CDR3 reads CASSRSPDDTQYF. Written as DNA, the CDR3 is TGTGCCAGCAGCCGGTCCCCGGATGATACGCAGTATTTT.

The chain combines TRBV20-1 with TRBJ2-1; D remains unclear. The CDR3 runs to 13 residues. The germline CDR1 and CDR2 sequences are DFQATT and SNEGSKA (reference sequence). Trimming pared 1 base from V and 3 bases from J, leaving 7 bases between. The CDR3 DNA reads as TGCAGTGCTAGAGCTGATGTCTACAATGAGCAGTTCTTC. Translated: CSARADVYNEQFF.

The J gene is TRBJ1-1, the V gene TRBV10-1; possible D gene TRBD1, 6 bases. V was cut by 2 bases and J by 3 bases, with 10 bases left in between. Germline loops: CDR1 WNHNN, CDR2 SYGVQD (reference sequence). The CDR3 is 14 amino acids. CDR3 bases: TGCGCCAGCAGTGAGGCAGGGGTAGACACTGAAGCTTTCTTT. It specifies CASSEAGVDTEAFF.

The chain uses TRBV20-1 and TRBJ2-7, with D perhaps matching TRBD1 (6 bases). Germline CDR1 reads DFQATT; CDR2 reads SNEGSKA (reference sequence). Trimming removed 3 bases from V and 4 bases from J, with 22 bases in between. The CDR3 extends over 16 amino acids. The CDR3 DNA reads as TGCAGTGCTAGGCTGGCCAGAGGGCAGGGGTGGTACGAGCAGTACTTC. Its translation is CSARLARGQGWYEQYF.

This chain connects TRBV12-3 or TRBV12-4 to TRBJ2-7; D is uncertain. This CDR3 contains 11 residues. Deletions cut 5 bases from V and 7 bases from J, with 9 bases between. CDR3 region: CASSELGEQYF. The CDR3 nucleotides are TGTGCCAGCAGTGAGCTTGGGGAGCAGTACTTC.

This clonotype appeared a few times. V gene TRBV20-1 combines with J gene TRBJ2-7; 9 nucleotides agree with TRBD1. J was trimmed by 7 bases and V by 5 bases; bases with no gene match: 12. Germline assignment: CDR1 DFQATT and CDR2 SNEGSKA (reference sequence). The CDR3 totals 14 residues. As DNA, the CDR3 is TGCAGTGCTGCGCGAAGGGACAGGGAAGGTGAGCAGTACTTC. Protein product: CSAARRDREGEQYF.

The chain links TRBV14 to TRBJ2-3; weak D call: TRBD1 (5 bases). The germline V and J ends were trimmed by 1 base and 4 bases, with 9 bases remaining between them. CDR1 SGHDN and CDR2 FVKESK come from the germline V gene. The CDR3 spans 14 residues. The CDR3 DNA reads as TGTGCCAGCAGCCAAGTCGCAGGGCCAGATACGCAGTATTTT. This encodes CASSQVAGPDTQYF.

A few counts support this clonotype. CDR3 protein: CAISGTGELFF. The CDR3 DNA reads TGTGCCATCAGTGGCACCGGGGAGCTGTTTTTT. The chain carries TRBV10-3 and TRBJ2-2; the D is unclear. CDR1 ENHRY and CDR2 SYGVKD come from the germline V gene. With 4 bases removed from V and 4 bases from J, the gap between germline ends came to 1 base. CDR3 length equals 11 residues.

The chain links TRBV27 to TRBJ2-7; possible D gene TRBD1, 6 bases. V lost 5 bases to trimming and J lost 4 bases, with 15 bases between them. Germline CDR1 is MNHEY and CDR2 is SMNVEV (reference sequence). The CDR3 consists of 14 residues. The CDR3 bases are TGTGCCAGCAGTCTCCACAGGGCTAGTTACGAGCAGTACTTC. Protein sequence: CASSLHRASYEQYF.

The rearrangement joins TRBV28 to TRBJ2-2; D unclear. Trimming took off 2 bases at V and 4 bases at J, with 14 bases between the two ends. The CDR3 is made up of 16 amino acids. The germline V gene encodes CDR1 MDHEN and CDR2 SYDVKM. In DNA form, the CDR3 reads TGTGCCAGCAGTTTAAGGATTAGCTCGGTCACCGGGGAGCTGTTTTTT. Translation gives CASSLRISSVTGELFF.

This clonotype was seen a few times. The rearrangement links TRBV9 to TRBJ2-3; weak D call: TRBD2 (6 bases). V was pared by 2 bases and J by 1 base, with 14 bases between. The CDR3 has 16 residues. Germline V gives CDR1 SGDLS, CDR2 YYNGEE. DNA of the CDR3: TGTGCCAGCAGCGTCGACCGGACTACCCGCACAGATACGCAGTATTTT. Translated: CASSVDRTTRTDTQYF.

This clonotype was counted a few times. The rearrangement joins TRBV20-1 to TRBJ2-7, with D maybe TRBD2 (5 bases). Germline V gene lookup returns CDR1 DFQATT and CDR2 SNEGSKA (reference sequence). The CDR3 extends over 12 amino acids. V gave up 3 bases and J gave up 7 bases, with 13 bases separating them. CDR3: CSASRSPGEQYF. CDR3 nucleotides: TGCAGTGCTAGCCGTAGTCCGGGGGAGCAGTACTTC.